This T cell receptor beta chain appears in the sequencing data of a study of blood T cell repertoires in COVID-19. Across the whole study: T cells, B-cell-depleted T cells, or PBMCs supplied cDNA or gDNA.

In the original workflow: Nucleated cell number was recorded as an estimate derived from reference gene primer amplification. TCRdb's copy holds only in-frame clones and misses some; the assay was immunoSEQ multiplex PCR. For V, J and clone size, that table is used; D and trimming come from the DNA. This repertoire shows 100,000 to 150,000 clones, about 92% found once; its top ten account for about 4.5%. Followed longitudinally, the Seattle patients had been enrolled during active infection. The CDR3 runs 16 residues. The ends were cut back, 4 bases at V and 7 bases at J, with 22 bases in the middle. Germline CDR1 SGHAT, CDR2 FQNNGV.

This receptor was taken from a man aged 55 to 70 with COVID-19, enrolled during active disease. Sequences were obtained from peripheral blood. The rearrangement links TRBV11-2 to TRBJ1-2, with D maybe TRBD1 (6 bases). Here the CDR3 reads CASSSPRITGKAGYTF. The CDR3 DNA reads as TGTGCCAGCAGCTCACCGCGAATAACAGGGAAGGCTGGCTACACCTTC.